These 14 T cell receptor beta chains share one sample of origin, sequenced in a study of blood T cell repertoires in COVID-19. Clones were read by immunoSEQ multiplex PCR, and TCRdb kept only the in-frame ones, dropping some. Of some 430,000 clones in the sample, roughly 88% were seen once. Source material: PBMCs or T cells enriched from blood (not recorded which). The receptors were gathered from a man younger than 35 who had recovered from COVID-19.

Regarding this clone: One end of the junction does not line up with germline, which may come from a read error. This chain uses TRBV7-3 with TRBJ2-5, with D tentatively TRBD1 (6 bases). Per the germline V gene, CDR1 is SGHTA and CDR2 is FQGTGA. This CDR3 comprises 15 residues. This chain's CDR3 is CASSLGGLNQETQYF. The CDR3 DNA is TGTGCCAGCAGCTTAGGGGGCCTGAACCAGGAGACCCAGTACTTC.

This rearrangement joins TRBV18 to TRBJ1-2; perhaps TRBD1 as D (5 bases). Germline V gene sequence: CDR1 KGHSH, CDR2 LQKENI. CDR3 size: 14 residues. The V end lost 4 bases, the J end lost 3 bases, and 12 bases lay between the germline ends. CDR3 sequence reads: CASSLQRGDYGYTF. The CDR3 coding sequence is TGTGCCAGCTCACTTCAAAGGGGCGACTATGGCTACACCTTC.

The chain uses TRBV4-1 and TRBJ1-6; no firm D call. Germline CDR1 is MGHRA and CDR2 is YSYEKL. The ends were cut back, 1 base at V and 8 bases at J, with 18 bases in the middle. The CDR3 runs 17 residues. CDR3: CASSQALVLPSHSPLHF. CDR3 sequence (DNA): TGCGCCAGCAGCCAAGCCCTAGTGTTACCGTCCCATTCACCCCTCCACTTT.

This chain joins TRBV4-1 and TRBJ2-7; D might be TRBD2 (7 bases). The CDR3 is made up of 15 amino acids. The V end lost 2 bases, the J end lost 2 bases, and 13 bases lay between the germline ends. Germline values: CDR1 MGHRA, CDR2 YSYEKL. The CDR3 nucleotides read TGCGCCAGCAGCCAACGGGGAGGGGGGGCCTACGAGCAGTACTTC. This encodes CASSQRGGGAYEQYF.

The rearrangement uses TRBV2 and TRBJ1-6; the match to TRBD1 covers 7 bases. This CDR3 is 15 amino acids long. CDR1 and CDR2 (germline): SNHLY, FYNNEI. V gave up 7 bases and J gave up 6 bases; unmatched junction bases: 9. The CDR3 protein is CASTGQAQINSPLHF. CDR3 DNA sequence: TGTGCCAGCACCGGACAGGCCCAGATTAATTCACCCCTCCACTTT.

The chain uses TRBV2 and TRBJ1-1, with D possibly matching TRBD1 (5 bases). This CDR3 spans 14 amino acids. Looked up from germline, CDR1 is SNHLY and CDR2 is FYNNEI. The ends were cut back, 6 bases at V and 5 bases at J, with 16 bases in the middle. CDR3 DNA: TGTGCCAGCAGGCCAAGGGGCGGGATGACTGAAGCTTTCTTT. Amino acids: CASRPRGGMTEAFF.

This chain connects TRBV15 to TRBJ2-7, with TRBD1 identical over 10 bases. The germline CDR1 and CDR2 sequences are LNHNV and YYDKDF (reference sequence). With 0 bases clipped from V and 4 bases from J, the junction kept 3 bases outside the gene matches. The CDR3 is 15 residues long. Here the CDR3 DNA reads TGTGCCACCAGCAGAGATTGGGGACAGGGGTACGAGCAGTACTTC. It is translated as CATSRDWGQGYEQYF.

V usage is TRBV19 and J usage is TRBJ2-2; 7 nucleotides align to TRBD1. With 4 bases clipped from V and 7 bases from J, the junction kept 6 bases outside the gene matches. The CDR3 consists of 14 residues. Per the germline V gene, CDR1 is LNHDA and CDR2 is SQIVND (reference sequence). This CDR3 is CASSKGQWGGELFF. The CDR3 bases are TGTGCCAGTAGTAAGGGACAGTGGGGCGGGGAGCTGTTTTTT.

V is TRBV10-3 and J is TRBJ2-5, with 8 positions matching TRBD2. The CDR3 sequence is 15 residues long. The germline V gene has CDR1 ENHRY and CDR2 SYGVKD. The V segment lost 6 bases and the J segment 2 bases; nucleotides outside the gene matches: 8. DNA for the CDR3: TGTGCCATCAGAGGGACTAGTTTGGTTCAAGAGACCCAGTACTTC. Protein: CAIRGTSLVQETQYF.

V is TRBV27 and J is TRBJ2-5; 8 bases agree with TRBD1. After removal of 6 bases from V and 0 bases from J, the junction contained 3 bases not matched to a gene. Germline CDR1 MNHEY, CDR2 SMNVEV (reference sequence). The CDR3 covers 14 residues. The CDR3: CASSWTGYQETQYF. The CDR3 DNA follows: TGTGCCAGCAGCTGGACAGGGTACCAAGAGACCCAGTACTTC.

This clone was recorded only once. The V gene is TRBV18, the J gene TRBJ1-1, with a possible D match to TRBD1 (6 bases). Germline V gene data show CDR1 as KGHSH and CDR2 as LQKENI. The CDR3 sequence is 15 residues long. Trimming pared 3 bases from V and 1 base from J, leaving 12 bases between. DNA of the CDR3: TGTGCCAGCTCACCTACCTTACAGGGGAACACTGAAGCTTTCTTT. Its translation: CASSPTLQGNTEAFF.

The V call is TRBV28, the J call TRBJ1-5; D is possibly TRBD1 (6 bases). The CDR3 spans 15 residues. V lost 5 bases and J 3 bases, leaving 14 bases between the germline ends. Germline values: CDR1 MDHEN, CDR2 SYDVKM. The CDR3 DNA is TGTGCCAGCAGTCCACAAGGGGGGGCCAATCAGCCCCAGCATTTT. Residues: CASSPQGGANQPQHF.

V and J are TRBV6-1 and TRBJ2-5; the D gene is possibly TRBD2 (5 bases). Germline CDR1 reads MNHNS; CDR2 reads SASEGT. Deletions cut 2 bases from V and 5 bases from J, with 9 bases between. The CDR3 loop spans 13 amino acids. The CDR3 sequence is CASSEFGLETQYF. CDR3 in DNA: TGTGCCAGCAGTGAATTCGGACTGGAGACCCAGTACTTC.

This clone has a single count. The CDR3 DNA reads TGTGCCAGCAGCTTAGACGCCGCAGCAGGGGAGACCCAGTACTTC. It specifies CASSLDAAAGETQYF. The gene calls are TRBV7-9 and TRBJ2-5; weak D call: TRBD1 (5 bases). This CDR3 comprises 15 residues. CDR1 is SEHNR, CDR2 FQNEAQ, per germline (reference sequence). Deletions cut 1 base from V and 5 bases from J, with 14 bases between.